In this sample, the clone carrying this T cell receptor (beta chain) turned up many times. The antigen is not known. This entry belongs to a study of CD8 T cells in ankylosing spondylitis. One entry per CDR3 protein, called by TCRdb with MiXCR from the 5' RACE reads. The sample lists 220,000 or so distinct CDR3 sequences; about a sixth were seen once. The V segment lost 7 bases and the J segment 2 bases; nucleotides outside the gene matches: 8. CDR1 and CDR2 (germline): SQVTM, ANQGSEA. The CDR3 runs to 13 residues. General study results and limits: Among TCR beta sequences, a motif of roughly 8 highly homologous variants appeared characteristic of ankylosing spondylitis blood. Significant enrichment of disease-linked clones was reported in matched ankylosing spondylitis synovial fluid. Reactive arthritis synovial fluid and blood previously showed some of these motif variants.

The source material was blood, either unsorted or a sorted T cell fraction (not recorded which). The V gene is TRBV29-1, the J gene TRBJ2-7, with 7 nucleotides matching TRBD1. This TCR was sampled from a male donor with ankylosing spondylitis. The CDR3 loop is CSARTGITYEQYF. The DNA for the CDR3 is TGCAGCGCCCGGACAGGCATTACCTACGAGCAGTACTTC.